This TCR beta chain was identified during a study of T cells in narcolepsy. At the level of the study: Donors had narcolepsy type 1 or type 2, or were healthy controls.

Germline CDR1 and CDR2: SGHAT and FQNNGV. This CDR3 has 12 amino acids. The V end was cut by 4 bases, the J end by 6 bases, with 10 bases between. Regarding this clone: No antigen is known for it.

Overall study findings and caveats: Some memory CD4+ repertoires had no autoreactive clone sequences. Healthy controls reportedly lacked the autoreactive clonotypes serially found in patients' blood.

Repertoires were generated with immunoSEQ multiplex PCR, while TCRdb's copy carries only in-frame clones and drops some. Here the sample spans 24,000 or so clones, just under 85% being singletons. Sequencing was done on a sample of CD45RA- memory CD4+ T cells from PBMCs. This TCR came from a human donor with narcolepsy. The chain has TRBV11-2 and TRBJ2-7; D is unclear. The CDR3 DNA sequence: TGTGCCAGCAGCTCCCTATGGGTCGAGCAGTACTTC. It codes for CASSSLWVEQYF.